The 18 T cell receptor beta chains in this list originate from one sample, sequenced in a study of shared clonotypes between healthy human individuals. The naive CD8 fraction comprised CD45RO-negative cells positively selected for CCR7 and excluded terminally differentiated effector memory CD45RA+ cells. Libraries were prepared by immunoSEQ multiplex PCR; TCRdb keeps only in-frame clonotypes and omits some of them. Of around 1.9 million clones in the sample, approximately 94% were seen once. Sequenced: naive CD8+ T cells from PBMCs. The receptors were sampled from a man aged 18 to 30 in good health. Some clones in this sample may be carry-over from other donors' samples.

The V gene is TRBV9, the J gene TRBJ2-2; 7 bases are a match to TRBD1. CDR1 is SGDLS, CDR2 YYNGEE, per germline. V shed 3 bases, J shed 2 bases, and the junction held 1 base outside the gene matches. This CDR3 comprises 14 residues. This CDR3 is CASSDRGNTGELFF. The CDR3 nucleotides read TGTGCCAGCAGCGACAGGGGAAACACCGGGGAGCTGTTTTTT.

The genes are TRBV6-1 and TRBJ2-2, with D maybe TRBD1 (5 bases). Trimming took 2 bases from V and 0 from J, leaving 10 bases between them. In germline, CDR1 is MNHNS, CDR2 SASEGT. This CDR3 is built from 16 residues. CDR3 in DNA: TGTGCCAGCAGTGAATATGGACACTCGAACACCGGGGAGCTGTTTTTT. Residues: CASSEYGHSNTGELFF.

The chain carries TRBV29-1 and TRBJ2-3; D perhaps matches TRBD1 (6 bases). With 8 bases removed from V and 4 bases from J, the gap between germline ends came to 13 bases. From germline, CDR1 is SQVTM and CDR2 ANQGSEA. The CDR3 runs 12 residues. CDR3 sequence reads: CSSTGSPDTQYF. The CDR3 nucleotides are TGCAGCTCTACAGGGTCCCCAGATACGCAGTATTTT.

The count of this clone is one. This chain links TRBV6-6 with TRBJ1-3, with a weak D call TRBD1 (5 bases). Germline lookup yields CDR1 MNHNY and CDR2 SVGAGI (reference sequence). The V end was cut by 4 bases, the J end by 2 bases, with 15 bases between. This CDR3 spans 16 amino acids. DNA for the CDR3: TGTGCCAGCAGTTCCCAACGCGGGGGAGCTGGAAACACCATATATTTT. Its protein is CASSSQRGGAGNTIYF.

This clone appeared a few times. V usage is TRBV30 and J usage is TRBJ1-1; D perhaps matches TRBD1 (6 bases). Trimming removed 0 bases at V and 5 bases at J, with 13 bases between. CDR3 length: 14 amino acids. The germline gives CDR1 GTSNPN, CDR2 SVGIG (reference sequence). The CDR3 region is CAWSVLRGRTEAFF. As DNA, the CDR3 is TGTGCCTGGAGTGTACTGAGGGGGAGGACTGAAGCTTTCTTT.

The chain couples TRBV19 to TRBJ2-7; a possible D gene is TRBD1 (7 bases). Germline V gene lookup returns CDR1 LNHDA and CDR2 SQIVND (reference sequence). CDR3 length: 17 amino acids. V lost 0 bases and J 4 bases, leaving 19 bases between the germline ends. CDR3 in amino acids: CASSIDLEAGGTYEQYF. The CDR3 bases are TGTGCCAGTAGTATAGATCTGGAGGCAGGGGGGACGTACGAGCAGTACTTC. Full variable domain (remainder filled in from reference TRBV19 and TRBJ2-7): DGGITQSPKYLFRKEGQNVTLSCEQNLNHDAMYWYRQDPGQGLRLIYYSQIVNDFQKGDIAEGYSVSREKKESFPLTVTSAQKNPTAFYLCASSIDLEAGGTYEQYFGPGTRLTVT.

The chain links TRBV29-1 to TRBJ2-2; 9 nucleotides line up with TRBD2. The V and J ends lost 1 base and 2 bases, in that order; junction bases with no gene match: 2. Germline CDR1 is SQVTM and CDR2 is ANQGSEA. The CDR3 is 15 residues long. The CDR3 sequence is CSVEGLAGNTGELFF. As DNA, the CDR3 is TGCAGCGTTGAAGGGCTAGCGGGAAACACCGGGGAGCTGTTTTTT.

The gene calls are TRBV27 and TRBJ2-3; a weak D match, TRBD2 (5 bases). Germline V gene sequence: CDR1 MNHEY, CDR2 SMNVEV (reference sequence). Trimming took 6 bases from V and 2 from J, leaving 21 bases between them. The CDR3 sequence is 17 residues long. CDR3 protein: CASRIGIPERLTDTQYF. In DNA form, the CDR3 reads TGTGCCAGCAGGATCGGGATTCCGGAAAGGCTCACAGATACGCAGTATTTT.

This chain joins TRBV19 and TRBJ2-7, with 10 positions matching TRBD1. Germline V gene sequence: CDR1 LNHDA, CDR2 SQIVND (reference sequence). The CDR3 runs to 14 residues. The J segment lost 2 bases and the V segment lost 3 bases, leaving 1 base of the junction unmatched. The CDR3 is CASSMTGGAYEQYF. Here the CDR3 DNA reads TGTGCCAGTAGTATGACAGGGGGCGCCTACGAGCAGTACTTC.

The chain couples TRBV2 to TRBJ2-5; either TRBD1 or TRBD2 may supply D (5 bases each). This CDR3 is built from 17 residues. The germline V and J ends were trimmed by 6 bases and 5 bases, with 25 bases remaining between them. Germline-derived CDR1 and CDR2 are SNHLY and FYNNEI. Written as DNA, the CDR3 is TGTGCCAGCAGAGCCGGGACCCAGGAGAAGGAAACGGAGACCCAGTACTTC. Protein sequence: CASRAGTQEKETETQYF. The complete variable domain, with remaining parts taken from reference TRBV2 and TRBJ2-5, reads EPEVTQTPSHQVTQMGQEVILRCVPISNHLYFYWYRQILGQKVEFLVSFYNNEISEKSEIFDDQFSVERPDGSNFTLKIRSTKLEDSAMYFCASRAGTQEKETETQYFGPGTRLLVL.

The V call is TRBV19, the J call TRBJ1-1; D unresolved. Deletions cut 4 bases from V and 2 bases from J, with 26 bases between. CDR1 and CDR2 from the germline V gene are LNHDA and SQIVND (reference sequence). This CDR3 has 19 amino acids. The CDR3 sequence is CASSKWRASLEALNTEAFF. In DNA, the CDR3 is TGTGCCAGTAGTAAGTGGCGGGCATCCCTGGAGGCTCTCAACACTGAAGCTTTCTTT.

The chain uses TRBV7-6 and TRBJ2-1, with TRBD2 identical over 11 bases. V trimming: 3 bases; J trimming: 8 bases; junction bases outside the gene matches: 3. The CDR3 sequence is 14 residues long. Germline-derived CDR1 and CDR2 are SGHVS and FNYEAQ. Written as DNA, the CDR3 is TGTGCCAGCAGCTTTCTAGCGGGAGGCTATGAGCAGTTCTTC. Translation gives CASSFLAGGYEQFF.

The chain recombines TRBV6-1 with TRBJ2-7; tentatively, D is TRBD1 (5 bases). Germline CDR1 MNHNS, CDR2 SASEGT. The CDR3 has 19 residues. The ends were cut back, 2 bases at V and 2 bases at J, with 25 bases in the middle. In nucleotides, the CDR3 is TGTGCCAGCAGTGAAACCCCATTGTCGCACAGGATGAACCCCTACGAGCAGTACTTC. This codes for CASSETPLSHRMNPYEQYF.

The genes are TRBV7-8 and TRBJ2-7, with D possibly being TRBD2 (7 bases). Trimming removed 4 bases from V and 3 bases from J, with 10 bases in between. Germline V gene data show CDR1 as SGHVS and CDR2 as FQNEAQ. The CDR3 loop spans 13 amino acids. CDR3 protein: CASSWRGGYEQYF. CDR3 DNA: TGTGCCAGCAGCTGGAGGGGGGGCTACGAGCAGTACTTC.

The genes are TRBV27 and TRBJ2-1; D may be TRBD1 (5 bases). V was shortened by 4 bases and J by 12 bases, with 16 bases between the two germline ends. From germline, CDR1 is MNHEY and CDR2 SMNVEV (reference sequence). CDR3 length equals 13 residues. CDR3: CASSSSYQGGQFF. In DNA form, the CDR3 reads TGTGCCAGCAGTTCCTCATACCAGGGTGGGCAGTTCTTC.

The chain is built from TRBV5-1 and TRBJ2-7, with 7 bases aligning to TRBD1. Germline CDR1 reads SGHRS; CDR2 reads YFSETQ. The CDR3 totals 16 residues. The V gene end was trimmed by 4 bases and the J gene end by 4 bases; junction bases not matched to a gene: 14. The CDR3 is CASSPRRQGSLYEQYF. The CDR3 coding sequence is TGCGCCAGCAGCCCAAGACGACAGGGATCTCTATACGAGCAGTACTTC.

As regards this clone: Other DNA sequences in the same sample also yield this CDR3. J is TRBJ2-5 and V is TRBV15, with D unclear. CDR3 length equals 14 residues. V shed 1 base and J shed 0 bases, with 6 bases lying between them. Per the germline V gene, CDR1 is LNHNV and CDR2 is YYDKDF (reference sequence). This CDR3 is CATSRVANQETQYF. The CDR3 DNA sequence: TGTGCCACCAGCAGAGTGGCCAACCAAGAGACCCAGTACTTC.

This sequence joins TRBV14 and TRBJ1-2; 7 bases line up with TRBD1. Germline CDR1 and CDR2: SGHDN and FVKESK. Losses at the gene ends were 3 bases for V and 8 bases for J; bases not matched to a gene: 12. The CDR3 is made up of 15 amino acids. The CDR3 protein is CASSQRDRVAQGYTF. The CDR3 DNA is TGTGCCAGCAGCCAGCGCGACAGGGTCGCACAGGGCTACACCTTC. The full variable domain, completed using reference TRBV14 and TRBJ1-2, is EAGVTQFPSHSVIEKGQTVTLRCDPISGHDNLYWYRRVMGKEIKFLLHFVKESKQDESGMPNNRFLAERTGGTYSTLKVQPAELEDSGVYFCASSQRDRVAQGYTFGSGTRLTVV.